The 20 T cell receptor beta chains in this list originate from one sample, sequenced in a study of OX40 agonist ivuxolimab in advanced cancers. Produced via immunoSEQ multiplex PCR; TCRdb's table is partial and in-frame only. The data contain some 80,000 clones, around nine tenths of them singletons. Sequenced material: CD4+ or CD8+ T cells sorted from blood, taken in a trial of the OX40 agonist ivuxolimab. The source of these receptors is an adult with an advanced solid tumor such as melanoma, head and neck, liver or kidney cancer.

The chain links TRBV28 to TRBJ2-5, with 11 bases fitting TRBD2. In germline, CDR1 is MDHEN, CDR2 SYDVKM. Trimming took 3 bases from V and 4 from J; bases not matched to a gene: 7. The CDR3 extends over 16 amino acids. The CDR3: CASSFLSSGGRETQYF. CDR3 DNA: TGTGCCAGCAGTTTTCTGTCTAGCGGGGGGAGAGAGACCCAGTACTTC. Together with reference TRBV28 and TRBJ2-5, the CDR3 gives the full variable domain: DVKVTQSSRYLVKRTGEKVFLECVQDMDHENMFWYRQDPGLGLRLIYFSYDVKMKEKGDIPEGYSVSREKKERFSLILESASTNQTSMYLCASSFLSSGGRETQYFGPGTRLLVL.

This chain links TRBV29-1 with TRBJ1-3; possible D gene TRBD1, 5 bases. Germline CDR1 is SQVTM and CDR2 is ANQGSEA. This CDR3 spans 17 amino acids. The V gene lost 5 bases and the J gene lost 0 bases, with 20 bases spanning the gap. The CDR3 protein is CSVQKTAGAFSGNTIYF. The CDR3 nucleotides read TGCAGCGTTCAAAAGACCGCTGGGGCCTTCTCTGGAAACACCATATATTTT.

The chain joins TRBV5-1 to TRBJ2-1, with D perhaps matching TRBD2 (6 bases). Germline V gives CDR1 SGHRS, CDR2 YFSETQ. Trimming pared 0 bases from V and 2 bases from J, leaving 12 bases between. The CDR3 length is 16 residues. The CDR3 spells CASSLDGGATYNEQFF. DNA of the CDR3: TGCGCCAGCAGCTTGGATGGCGGGGCAACCTACAATGAGCAGTTCTTC.

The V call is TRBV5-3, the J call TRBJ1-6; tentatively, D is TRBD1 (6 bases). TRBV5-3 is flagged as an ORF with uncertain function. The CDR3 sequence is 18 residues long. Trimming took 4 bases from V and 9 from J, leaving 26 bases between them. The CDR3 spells CARSLVSRGVHRASPLHF. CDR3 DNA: TGTGCCAGAAGCCTAGTTTCACGCGGAGTACACAGGGCTTCACCCCTCCACTTT.

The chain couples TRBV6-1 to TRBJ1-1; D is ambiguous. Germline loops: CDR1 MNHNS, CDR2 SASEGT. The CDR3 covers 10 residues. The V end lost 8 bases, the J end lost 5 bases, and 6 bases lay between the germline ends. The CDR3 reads CASWRTEAFF. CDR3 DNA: TGTGCCAGCTGGAGGACTGAAGCTTTCTTT.

This CDR3 is CASSLKAPRSYEQYF. Written as DNA, the CDR3 is TGTGCCAGCAGTTTAAAGGCCCCCCGATCCTACGAGCAGTACTTC. The V call is TRBV27, the J call TRBJ2-7; D is undetermined. V was cut by 2 bases and J by 1 base, with 12 bases left in between. The germline V gene has CDR1 MNHEY and CDR2 SMNVEV (reference sequence). The CDR3 is made up of 15 amino acids.

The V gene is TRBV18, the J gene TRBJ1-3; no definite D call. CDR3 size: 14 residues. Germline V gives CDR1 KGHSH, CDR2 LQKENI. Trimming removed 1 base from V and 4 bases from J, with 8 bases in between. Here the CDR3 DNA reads TGTGCCAGCTCACCACAGAATGAGGGAAACACCATATATTTT. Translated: CASSPQNEGNTIYF.

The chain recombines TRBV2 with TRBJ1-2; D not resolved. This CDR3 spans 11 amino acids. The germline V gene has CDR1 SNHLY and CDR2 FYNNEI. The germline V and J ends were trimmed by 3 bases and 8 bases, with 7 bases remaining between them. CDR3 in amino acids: CASSDYYGYTF. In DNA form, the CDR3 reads TGTGCCAGCAGTGATTATTACGGCTACACCTTC. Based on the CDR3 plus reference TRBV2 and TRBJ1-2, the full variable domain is EPEVTQTPSHQVTQMGQEVILRCVPISNHLYFYWYRQILGQKVEFLVSFYNNEISEKSEIFDDQFSVERPDGSNFTLKIRSTKLEDSAMYFCASSDYYGYTFGSGTRLTVV.

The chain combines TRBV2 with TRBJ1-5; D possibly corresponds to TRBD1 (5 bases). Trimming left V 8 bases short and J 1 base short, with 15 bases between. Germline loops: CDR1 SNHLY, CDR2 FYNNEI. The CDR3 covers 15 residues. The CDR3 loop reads CASRRDPGSNQPQHF. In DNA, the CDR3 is TGTGCCAGCCGCCGGGACCCTGGAAGCAATCAGCCCCAGCATTTT.

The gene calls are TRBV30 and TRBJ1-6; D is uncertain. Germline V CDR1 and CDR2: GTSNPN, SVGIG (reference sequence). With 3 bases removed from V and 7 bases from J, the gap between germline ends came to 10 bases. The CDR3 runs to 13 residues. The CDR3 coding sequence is TGTGCCTGGAGGGGTACGAGGAATTCACCCCTCCACTTT. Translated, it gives CAWRGTRNSPLHF.

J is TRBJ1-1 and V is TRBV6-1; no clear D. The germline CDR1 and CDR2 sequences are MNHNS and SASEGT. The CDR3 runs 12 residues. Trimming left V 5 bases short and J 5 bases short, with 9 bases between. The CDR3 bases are TGTGCCAGCAGTAGGGCGGGGACTGAAGCTTTCTTT. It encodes CASSRAGTEAFF.

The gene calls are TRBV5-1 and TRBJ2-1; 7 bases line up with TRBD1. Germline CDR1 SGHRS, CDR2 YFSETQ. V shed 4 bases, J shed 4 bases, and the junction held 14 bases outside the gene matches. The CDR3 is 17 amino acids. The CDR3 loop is CASSGLPLGTAYNEQFF. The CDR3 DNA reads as TGCGCCAGCAGCGGATTGCCTCTCGGGACAGCTTACAATGAGCAGTTCTTC.

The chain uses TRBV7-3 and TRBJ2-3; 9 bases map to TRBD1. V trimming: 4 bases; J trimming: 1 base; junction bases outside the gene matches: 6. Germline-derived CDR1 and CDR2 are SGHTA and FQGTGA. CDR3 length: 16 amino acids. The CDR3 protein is CASSSLTGGGTDTQYF. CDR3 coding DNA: TGTGCCAGCAGCTCCCTGACAGGGGGGGGCACAGATACGCAGTATTTT.

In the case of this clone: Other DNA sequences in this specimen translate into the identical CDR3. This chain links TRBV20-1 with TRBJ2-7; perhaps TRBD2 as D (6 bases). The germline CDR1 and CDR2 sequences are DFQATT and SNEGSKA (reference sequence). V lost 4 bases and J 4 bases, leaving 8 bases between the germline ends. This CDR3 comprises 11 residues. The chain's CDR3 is CSAKGRYEQYF. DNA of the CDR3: TGCAGTGCTAAGGGGAGGTACGAGCAGTACTTC.

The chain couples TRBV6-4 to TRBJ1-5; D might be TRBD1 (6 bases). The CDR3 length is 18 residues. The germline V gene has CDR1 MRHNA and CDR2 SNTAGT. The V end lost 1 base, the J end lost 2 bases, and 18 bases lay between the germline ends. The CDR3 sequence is CASSDYQVGGRGNQPQHF. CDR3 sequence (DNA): TGTGCCAGCAGTGACTACCAGGTAGGGGGGCGCGGCAATCAGCCCCAGCATTTT.

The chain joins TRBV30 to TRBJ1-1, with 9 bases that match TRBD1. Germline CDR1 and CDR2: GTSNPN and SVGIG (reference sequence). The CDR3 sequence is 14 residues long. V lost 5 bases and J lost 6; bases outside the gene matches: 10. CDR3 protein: CAWYPRDREAEAFF. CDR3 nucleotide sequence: TGTGCCTGGTACCCCCGGGACAGGGAGGCTGAAGCTTTCTTT.

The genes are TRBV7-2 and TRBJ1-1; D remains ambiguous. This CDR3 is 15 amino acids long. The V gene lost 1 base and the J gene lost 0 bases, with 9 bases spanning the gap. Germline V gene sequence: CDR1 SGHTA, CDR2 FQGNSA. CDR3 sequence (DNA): TGTGCCAGCAGCTTAGAGGGCAGGATGAACACTGAAGCTTTCTTT. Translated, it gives CASSLEGRMNTEAFF.

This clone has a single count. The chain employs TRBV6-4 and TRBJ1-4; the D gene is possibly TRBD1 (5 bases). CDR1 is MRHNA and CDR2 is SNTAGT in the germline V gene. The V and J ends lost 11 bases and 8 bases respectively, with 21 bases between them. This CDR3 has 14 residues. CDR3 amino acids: CAQQQASRGEKLFF. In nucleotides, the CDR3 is TGTGCCCAACAGCAGGCTTCGAGGGGAGAAAAACTGTTTTTT.

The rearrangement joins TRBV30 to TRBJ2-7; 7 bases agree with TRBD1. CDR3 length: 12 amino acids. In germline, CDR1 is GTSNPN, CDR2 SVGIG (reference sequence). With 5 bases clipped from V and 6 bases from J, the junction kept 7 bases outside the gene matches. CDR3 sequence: CAWGQVRGEQYF. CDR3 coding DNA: TGTGCCTGGGGACAGGTCCGAGGCGAGCAGTACTTC.

The CDR3: CASSYPTDTQYF. The CDR3 bases are TGCGCCAGCAGCTATCCCACAGATACGCAGTATTTT. The chain is built from TRBV5-1 and TRBJ2-3; D gene ambiguous. Germline V CDR1 and CDR2: SGHRS, YFSETQ. The CDR3 runs 12 residues. Trimming removed 3 bases from V and 2 bases from J, with 4 bases in between.